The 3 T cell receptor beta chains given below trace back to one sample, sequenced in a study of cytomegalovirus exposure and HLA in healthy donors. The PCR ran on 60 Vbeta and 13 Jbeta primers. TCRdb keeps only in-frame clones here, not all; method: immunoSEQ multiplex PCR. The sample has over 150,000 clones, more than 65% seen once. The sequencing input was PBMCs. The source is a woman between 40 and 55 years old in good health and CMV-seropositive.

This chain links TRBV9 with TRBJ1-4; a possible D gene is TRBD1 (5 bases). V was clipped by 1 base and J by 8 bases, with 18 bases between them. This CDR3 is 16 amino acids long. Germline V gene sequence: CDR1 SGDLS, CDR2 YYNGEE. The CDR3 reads CASSVSGGPSGEKLFF. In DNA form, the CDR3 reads TGTGCCAGCAGCGTATCGGGGGGACCATCTGGAGAAAAACTGTTTTTT.

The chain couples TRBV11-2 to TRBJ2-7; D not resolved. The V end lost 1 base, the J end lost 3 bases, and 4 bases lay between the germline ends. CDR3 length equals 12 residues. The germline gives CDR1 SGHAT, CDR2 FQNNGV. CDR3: CASSLVGYEQYF. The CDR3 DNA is TGTGCCAGCAGCTTAGTCGGCTACGAGCAGTACTTC.

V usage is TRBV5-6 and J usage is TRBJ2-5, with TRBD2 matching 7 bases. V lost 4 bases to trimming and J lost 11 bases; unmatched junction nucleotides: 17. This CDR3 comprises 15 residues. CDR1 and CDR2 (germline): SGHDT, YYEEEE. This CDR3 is CASSGPGGGPREQYF. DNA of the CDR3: TGTGCCAGCAGCGGTCCGGGGGGAGGGCCCAGGGAGCAGTACTTC.